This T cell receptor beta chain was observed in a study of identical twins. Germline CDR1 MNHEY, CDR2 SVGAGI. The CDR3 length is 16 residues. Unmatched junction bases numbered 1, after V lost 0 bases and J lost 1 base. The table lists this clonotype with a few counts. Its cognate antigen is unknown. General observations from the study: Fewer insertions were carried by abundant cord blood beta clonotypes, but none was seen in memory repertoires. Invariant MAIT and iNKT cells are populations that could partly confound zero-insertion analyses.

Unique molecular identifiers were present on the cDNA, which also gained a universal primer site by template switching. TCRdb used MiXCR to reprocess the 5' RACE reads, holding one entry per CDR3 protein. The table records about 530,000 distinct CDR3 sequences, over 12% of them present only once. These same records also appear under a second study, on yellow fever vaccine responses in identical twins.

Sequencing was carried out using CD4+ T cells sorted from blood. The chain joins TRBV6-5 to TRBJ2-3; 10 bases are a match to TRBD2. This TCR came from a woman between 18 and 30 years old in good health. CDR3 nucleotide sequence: TGTGCCAGCAGTTACTCCGGGACTAGCGGCACAGATACGCAGTATTTT. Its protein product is CASSYSGTSGTDTQYF.